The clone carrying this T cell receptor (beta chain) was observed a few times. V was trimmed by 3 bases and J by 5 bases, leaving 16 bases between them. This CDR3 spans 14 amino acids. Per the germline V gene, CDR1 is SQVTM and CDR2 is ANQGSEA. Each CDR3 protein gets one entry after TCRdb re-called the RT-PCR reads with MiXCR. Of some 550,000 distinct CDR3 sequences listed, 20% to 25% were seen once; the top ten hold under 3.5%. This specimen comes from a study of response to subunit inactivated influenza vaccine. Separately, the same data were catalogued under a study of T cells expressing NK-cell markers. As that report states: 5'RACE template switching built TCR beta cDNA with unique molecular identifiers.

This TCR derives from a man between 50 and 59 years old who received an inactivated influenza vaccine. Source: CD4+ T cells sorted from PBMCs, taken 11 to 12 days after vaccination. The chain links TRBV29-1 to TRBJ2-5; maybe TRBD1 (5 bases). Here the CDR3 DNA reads TGCAGCGTTGACAAGACAGCCCCCGGGGAGACCCAGTACTTC. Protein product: CSVDKTAPGETQYF. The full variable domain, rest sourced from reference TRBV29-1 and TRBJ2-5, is SAVISQKPSRDICQRGTSLTIQCQVDSQVTMMFWYRQQPGQSLTLIATANQGSEATYESGFVIDKFPISRPNLTFSTLTVSNMSPEDSSIYLCSVDKTAPGETQYFGPGTRLLVL.